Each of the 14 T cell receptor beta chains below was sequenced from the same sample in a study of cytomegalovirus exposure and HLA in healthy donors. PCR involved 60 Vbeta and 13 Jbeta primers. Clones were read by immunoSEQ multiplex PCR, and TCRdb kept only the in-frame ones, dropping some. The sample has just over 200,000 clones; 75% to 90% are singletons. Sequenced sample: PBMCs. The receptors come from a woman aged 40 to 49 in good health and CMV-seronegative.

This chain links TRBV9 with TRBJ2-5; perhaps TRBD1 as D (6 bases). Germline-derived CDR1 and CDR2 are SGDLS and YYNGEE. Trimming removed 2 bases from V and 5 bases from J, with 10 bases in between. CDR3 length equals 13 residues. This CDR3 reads CASSVRGSETQYF. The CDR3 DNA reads TGTGCCAGCAGCGTGAGGGGGTCCGAGACCCAGTACTTC.

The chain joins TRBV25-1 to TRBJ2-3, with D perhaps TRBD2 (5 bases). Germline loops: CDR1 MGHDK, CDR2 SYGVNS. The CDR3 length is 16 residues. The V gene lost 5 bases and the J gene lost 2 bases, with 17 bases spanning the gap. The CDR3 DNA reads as TGTGCCAGCAGTACTGAGCGGAAGGGTGACACAGATACGCAGTATTTT. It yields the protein CASSTERKGDTDTQYF.

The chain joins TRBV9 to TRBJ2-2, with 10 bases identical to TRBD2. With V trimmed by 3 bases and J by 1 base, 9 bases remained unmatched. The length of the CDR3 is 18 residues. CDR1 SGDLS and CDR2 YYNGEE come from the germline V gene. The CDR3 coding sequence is TGTGCCAGCAGCGCCCCGTCCCGACTAGCGGGGAACACCGGGGAGCTGTTTTTT. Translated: CASSAPSRLAGNTGELFF.

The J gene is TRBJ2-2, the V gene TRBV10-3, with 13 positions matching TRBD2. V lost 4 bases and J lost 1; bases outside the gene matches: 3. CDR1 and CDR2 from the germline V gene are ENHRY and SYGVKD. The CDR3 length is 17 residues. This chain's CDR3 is CAISVGLAGRNTGELFF. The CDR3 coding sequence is TGTGCCATCAGTGTGGGACTAGCGGGGAGGAACACCGGGGAGCTGTTTTTT.

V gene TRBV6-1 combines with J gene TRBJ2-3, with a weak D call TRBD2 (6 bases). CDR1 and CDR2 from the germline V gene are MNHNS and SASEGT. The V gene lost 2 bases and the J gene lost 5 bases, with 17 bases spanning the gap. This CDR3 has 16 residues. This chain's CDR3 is CASSEWEALGGDTQYF. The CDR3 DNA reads TGTGCCAGCAGTGAATGGGAGGCCTTGGGGGGAGATACGCAGTATTTT.

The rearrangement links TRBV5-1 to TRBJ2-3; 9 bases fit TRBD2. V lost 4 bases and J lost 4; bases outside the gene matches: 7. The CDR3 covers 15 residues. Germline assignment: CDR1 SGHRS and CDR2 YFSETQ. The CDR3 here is CASSRQAGGADTQYF. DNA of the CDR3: TGCGCCAGCAGCCGCCAGGCGGGAGGGGCAGATACGCAGTATTTT. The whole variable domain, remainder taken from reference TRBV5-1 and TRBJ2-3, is KAGVTQTPRYLIKTRGQQVTLSCSPISGHRSVSWYQQTPGQGLQFLFEYFSETQRNKGNFPGRFSGRQFSNSRSEMNVSTLELGDSALYLCASSRQAGGADTQYFGPGTRLTVL.

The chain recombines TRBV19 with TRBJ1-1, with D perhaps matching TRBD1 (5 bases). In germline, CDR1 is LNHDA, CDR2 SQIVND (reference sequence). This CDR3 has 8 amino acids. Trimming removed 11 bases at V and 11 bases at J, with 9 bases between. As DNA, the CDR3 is TGTGCCCCCGGGACTGCTTTCTTT. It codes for CAPGTAFF.

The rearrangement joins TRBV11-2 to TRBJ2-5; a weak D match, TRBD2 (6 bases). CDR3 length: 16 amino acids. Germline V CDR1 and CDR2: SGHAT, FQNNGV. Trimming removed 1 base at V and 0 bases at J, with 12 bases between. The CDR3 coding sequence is TGTGCCAGCAGCTTAGGGGGCGCGGGGTACCAAGAGACCCAGTACTTC. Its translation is CASSLGGAGYQETQYF.

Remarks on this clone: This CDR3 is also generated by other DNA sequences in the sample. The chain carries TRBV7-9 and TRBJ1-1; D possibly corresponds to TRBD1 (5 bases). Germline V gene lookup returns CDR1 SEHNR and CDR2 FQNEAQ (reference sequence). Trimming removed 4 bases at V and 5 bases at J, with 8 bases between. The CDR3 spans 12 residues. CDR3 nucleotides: TGTGCCAGCAGCTCCGGGGGTACTGAAGCTTTCTTT. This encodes CASSSGGTEAFF.

CDR3 sequence: CASSLVAGAPNEKLFF. The CDR3 DNA is TGTGCCAGCAGCTTGGTAGCAGGGGCGCCTAATGAAAAACTGTTTTTT. The chain is built from TRBV5-7 and TRBJ1-4; perhaps TRBD1 as D (6 bases). TRBV5-7 is placed among ORFs of uncertain function. Trimming left V 0 bases short and J 3 bases short, with 12 bases between. The CDR3 is 16 residues long.

The CDR3 coding sequence is TGTGCCAGCAGGGCAGCGGGGAGCTCCTACGAGCAGTACTTC. This encodes CASRAAGSSYEQYF. The chain uses TRBV11-2 and TRBJ2-7, with 7 bases fitting TRBD2. The germline V gene has CDR1 SGHAT and CDR2 FQNNGV. This CDR3 comprises 14 residues. Trimming cost V 6 bases and J 0 bases; bases outside gene matches: 5.

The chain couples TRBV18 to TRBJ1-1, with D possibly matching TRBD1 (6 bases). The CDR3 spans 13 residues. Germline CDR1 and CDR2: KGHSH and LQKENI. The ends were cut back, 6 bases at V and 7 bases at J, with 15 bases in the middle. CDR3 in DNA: TGTGCCAGCTCGCGAGGGGGGGCAGTTGAAGCTTTCTTT. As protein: CASSRGGAVEAFF.

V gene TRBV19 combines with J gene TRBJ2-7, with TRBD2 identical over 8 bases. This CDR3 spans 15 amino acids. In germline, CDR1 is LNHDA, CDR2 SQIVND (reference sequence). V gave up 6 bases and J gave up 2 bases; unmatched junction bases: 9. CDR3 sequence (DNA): TGTGCCAGTAGCCCCTCGGCCGGGGGGGCCTACGAGCAGTACTTC. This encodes CASSPSAGGAYEQYF.

In DNA form, the CDR3 reads TGTGCCATCAGTGAGTCGCAGAAGTACGAGCAGTACTTC. This gives the protein CAISESQKYEQYF. The V call is TRBV10-3, the J call TRBJ2-7; no firm D call. V gave up 0 bases and J gave up 4 bases, with 7 bases separating them. The germline CDR1 and CDR2 sequences are ENHRY and SYGVKD. The CDR3 covers 13 residues.